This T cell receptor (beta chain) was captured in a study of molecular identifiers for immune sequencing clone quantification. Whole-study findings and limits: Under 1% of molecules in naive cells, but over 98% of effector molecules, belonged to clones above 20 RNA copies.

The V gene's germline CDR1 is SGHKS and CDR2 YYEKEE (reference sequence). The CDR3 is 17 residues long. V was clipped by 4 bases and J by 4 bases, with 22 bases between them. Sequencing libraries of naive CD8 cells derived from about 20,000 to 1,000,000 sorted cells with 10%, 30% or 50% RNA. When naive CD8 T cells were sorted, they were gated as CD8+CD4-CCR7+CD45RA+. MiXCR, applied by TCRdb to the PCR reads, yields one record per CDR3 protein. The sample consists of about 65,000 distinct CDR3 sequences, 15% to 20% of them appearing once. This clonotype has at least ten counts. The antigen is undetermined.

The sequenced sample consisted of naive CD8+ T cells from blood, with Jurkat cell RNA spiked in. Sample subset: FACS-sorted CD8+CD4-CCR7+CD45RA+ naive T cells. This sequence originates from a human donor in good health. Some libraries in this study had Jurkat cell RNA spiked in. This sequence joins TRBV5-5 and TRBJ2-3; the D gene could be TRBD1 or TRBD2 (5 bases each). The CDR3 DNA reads TGTGCCAGCAGCCAACGGGGCGGATGGTCCTACTCAGATACGCAGTATTTT. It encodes CASSQRGGWSYSDTQYF.